One sample yielded the 2 T cell receptor beta chains listed below, sequenced in a study of T cell repertoires in cytomegalovirus infection. TCRdb processed the reads anew with MiXCR; each CDR3 protein has one entry. The repertoire holds about 55,000 distinct CDR3 sequences, with around 18% as singletons. These receptors' antigens are unknown. The sequencing here drew on CD8+ T cells from cultured PBMCs, taken from culture after CMV antigen stimulation. All receptors come from a human donor in good health (CMV status not recorded). Some clones in this sample may be carry-over from other donors' samples.

The rearrangement joins TRBV7-2 to TRBJ2-1; maybe TRBD2 (5 bases). Trimming left V 3 bases short and J 8 bases short, with 20 bases between. The CDR3 extends over 16 amino acids. Germline-derived CDR1 and CDR2 are SGHTA and FQGNSA. CDR3 nucleotide sequence: TGTGCCAGCAGCTTCCGGGATTTCCCCTTGCGGGATGAGCAGTTCTTC. Protein product: CASSFRDFPLRDEQFF.

This clonotype has a handful of counts. J is TRBJ2-2 and V is TRBV6-1; 7 bases line up with TRBD1. Losses at the gene ends were 2 bases for V and 5 bases for J; bases not matched to a gene: 8. This CDR3 spans 16 amino acids. Germline loops: CDR1 MNHNS, CDR2 SASEGT. CDR3 nucleotide sequence: TGTGCCAGCAGTGAACTTCACAGGGGACAAACCGGGGAGCTGTTTTTT. This translates into CASSELHRGQTGELFF.